This T cell receptor (beta chain) was sequenced during a study of T cells in Graves' hyperthyroidism and ophthalmopathy. In this sample, this clonotype turned up many times. This CDR3 is 16 amino acids long. Germline V gives CDR1 MNHNS, CDR2 SASEGT. Trimming took 2 bases from V and 4 from J, leaving 17 bases between them. There were TCR beta CDR3 regions amplified from RNA transcripts. The primer set for the first-round RT-PCR of the TCR CDR3 was HTBI. TCRdb reanalysed the multiplex PCR reads using MiXCR and keeps one entry per CDR3 protein. The table records 350,000 or so distinct CDR3 sequences, 15% to 20% of them present only once.

The clonotype comes from a woman between 40 and 55 years old with Graves' ophthalmopathy. The chain couples TRBV6-1 to TRBJ1-1; a possible D gene is TRBD1 (5 bases). The sample taken for sequencing was blood. The CDR3 nucleotides are TGTGCCAGCAGTGAATACGGGGCGGGACTGAGCACTGAAGCTTTCTTT. This translates into CASSEYGAGLSTEAFF.